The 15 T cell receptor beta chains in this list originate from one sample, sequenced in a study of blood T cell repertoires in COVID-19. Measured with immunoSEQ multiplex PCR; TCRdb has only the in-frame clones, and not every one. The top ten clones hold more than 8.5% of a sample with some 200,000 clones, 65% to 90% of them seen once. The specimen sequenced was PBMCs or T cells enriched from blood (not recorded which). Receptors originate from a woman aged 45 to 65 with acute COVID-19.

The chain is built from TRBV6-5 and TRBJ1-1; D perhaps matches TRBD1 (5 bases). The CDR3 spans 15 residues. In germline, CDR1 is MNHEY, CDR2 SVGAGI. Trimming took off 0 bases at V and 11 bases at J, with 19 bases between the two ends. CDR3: CASSYSGPPLDRAFF. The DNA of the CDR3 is TGTGCCAGCAGTTACTCGGGGCCTCCTCTCGATCGGGCTTTCTTT.

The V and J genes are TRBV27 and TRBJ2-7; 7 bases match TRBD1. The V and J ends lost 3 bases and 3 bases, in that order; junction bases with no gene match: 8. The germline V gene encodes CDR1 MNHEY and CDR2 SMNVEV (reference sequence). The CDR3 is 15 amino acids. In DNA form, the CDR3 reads TGTGCCAGCAGTTTGGACAGGACCTTAGTCTACGAGCAGTACTTC. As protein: CASSLDRTLVYEQYF.

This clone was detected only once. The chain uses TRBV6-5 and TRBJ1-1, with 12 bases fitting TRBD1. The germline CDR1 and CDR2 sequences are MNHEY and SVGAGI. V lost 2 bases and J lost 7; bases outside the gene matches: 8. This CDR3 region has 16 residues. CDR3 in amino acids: CASSYPGQGAPSEAFF. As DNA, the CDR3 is TGTGCCAGCAGTTACCCGGGACAGGGGGCGCCGAGTGAAGCTTTCTTT.

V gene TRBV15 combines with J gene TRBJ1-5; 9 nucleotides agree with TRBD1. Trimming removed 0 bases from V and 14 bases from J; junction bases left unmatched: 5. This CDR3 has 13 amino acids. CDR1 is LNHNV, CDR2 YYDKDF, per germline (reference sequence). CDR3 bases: TGTGCCACCAGCAGAGATCTGGGGACAGGGAAGCATTTT. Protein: CATSRDLGTGKHF.

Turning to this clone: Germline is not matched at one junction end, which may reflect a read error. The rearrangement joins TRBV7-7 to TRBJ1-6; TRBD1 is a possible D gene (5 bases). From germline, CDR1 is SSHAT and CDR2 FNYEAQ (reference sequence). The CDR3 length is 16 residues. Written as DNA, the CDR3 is TGTGCTAGCAGCTTTACAGGTGCTTATTATAATTCACCCCTCCACTTT. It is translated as CASSFTGAYYNSPLHF.

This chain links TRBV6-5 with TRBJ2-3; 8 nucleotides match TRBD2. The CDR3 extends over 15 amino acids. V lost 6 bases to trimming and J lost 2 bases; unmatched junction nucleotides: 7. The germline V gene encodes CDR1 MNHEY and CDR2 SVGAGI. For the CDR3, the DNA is TGTGCCAGCAGCCGTTATAGCGGGGACACAGATACGCAGTATTTT. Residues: CASSRYSGDTDTQYF.

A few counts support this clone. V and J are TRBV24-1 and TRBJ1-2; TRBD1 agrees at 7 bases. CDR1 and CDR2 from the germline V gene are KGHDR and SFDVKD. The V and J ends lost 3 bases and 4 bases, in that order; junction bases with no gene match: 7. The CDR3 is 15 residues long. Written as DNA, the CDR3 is TGTGCCACCAGTGATGGCTTTGGGACAGCCTATGGCTACACCTTC. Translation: CATSDGFGTAYGYTF.

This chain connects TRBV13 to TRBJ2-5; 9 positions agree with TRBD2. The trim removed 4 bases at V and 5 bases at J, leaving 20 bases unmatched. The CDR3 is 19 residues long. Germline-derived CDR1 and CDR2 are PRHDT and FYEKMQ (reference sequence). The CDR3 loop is CASSSAQWGGGGGVETQYF. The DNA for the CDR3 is TGTGCCAGCAGCTCAGCACAATGGGGAGGCGGGGGGGGTGTGGAGACCCAGTACTTC.

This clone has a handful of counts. CDR3 residues: CASSDTSGDYNEQFF. CDR3 nucleotides: TGTGCCAGCAGCGATACTAGCGGGGACTACAATGAGCAGTTCTTC. The V call is TRBV7-9, the J call TRBJ2-1; 10 nucleotides line up with TRBD2. V shed 5 bases, J shed 3 bases, and the junction held 4 bases outside the gene matches. This CDR3 is built from 15 residues. The germline V gene encodes CDR1 SEHNR and CDR2 FQNEAQ (reference sequence).

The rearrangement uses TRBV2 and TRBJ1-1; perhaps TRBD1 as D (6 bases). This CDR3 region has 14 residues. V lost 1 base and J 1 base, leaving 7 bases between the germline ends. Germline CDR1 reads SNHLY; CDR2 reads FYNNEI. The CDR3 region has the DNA TGTGCCAGCAGTGAAGTACAGGGGAACACTGAAGCTTTCTTT. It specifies CASSEVQGNTEAFF.

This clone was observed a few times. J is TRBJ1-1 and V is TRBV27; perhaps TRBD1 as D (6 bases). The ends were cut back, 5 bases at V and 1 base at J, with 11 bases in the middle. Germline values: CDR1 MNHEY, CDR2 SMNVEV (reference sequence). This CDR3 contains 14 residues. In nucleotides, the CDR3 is TGTGCCAGCAGTCGATGGACAGAGAACACTGAAGCTTTCTTT. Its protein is CASSRWTENTEAFF.

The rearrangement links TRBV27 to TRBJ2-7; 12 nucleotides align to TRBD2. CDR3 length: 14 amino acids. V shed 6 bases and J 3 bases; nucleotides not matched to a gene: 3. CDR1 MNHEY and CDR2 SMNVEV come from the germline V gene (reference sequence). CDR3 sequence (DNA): TGTGCCAGCAGCCAACTAGCGGGGGGCTACGAGCAGTACTTC. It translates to CASSQLAGGYEQYF.

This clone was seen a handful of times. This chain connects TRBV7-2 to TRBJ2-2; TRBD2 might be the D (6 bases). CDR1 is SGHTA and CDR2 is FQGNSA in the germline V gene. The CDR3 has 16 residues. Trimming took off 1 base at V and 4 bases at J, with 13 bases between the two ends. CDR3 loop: CASSLVAAGSTGELFF. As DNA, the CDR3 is TGTGCCAGCAGCTTAGTAGCGGCAGGGAGCACCGGGGAGCTGTTTTTT.

CDR3 sequence reads: CATSDRSSGSRSYNEQFF. In DNA form, the CDR3 reads TGTGCCACCAGTGATAGGTCTAGCGGGAGTAGGTCCTACAATGAGCAGTTCTTC. This rearrangement joins TRBV24-1 to TRBJ2-1; 10 bases fit TRBD2. The V gene's germline CDR1 is KGHDR and CDR2 SFDVKD. V was pared by 3 bases and J by 1 base, with 8 bases of the junction left unmatched. The CDR3 runs 18 residues.

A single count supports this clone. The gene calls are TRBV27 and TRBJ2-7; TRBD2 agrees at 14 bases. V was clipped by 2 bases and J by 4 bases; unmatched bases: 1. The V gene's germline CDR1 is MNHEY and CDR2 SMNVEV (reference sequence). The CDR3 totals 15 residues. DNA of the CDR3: TGTGCCAGCAGTTTAGGGACTAGCGGGAGTTACGAGCAGTACTTC. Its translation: CASSLGTSGSYEQYF.